This T cell receptor beta chain was identified in a study of cytomegalovirus exposure and HLA in healthy donors. Germline lookup yields CDR1 SGHRS and CDR2 YFSETQ. The CDR3 has 16 residues. Trimming removed 3 bases at V and 0 bases at J, with 14 bases between. With 60 Vbeta and 13 Jbeta primers, the PCR was carried out. The assay was immunoSEQ multiplex PCR, and TCRdb's table has in-frame clones only and misses some. Of approximately 190,000 clones in the sample, about 80% were seen once. Sequenced material: PBMCs. V is TRBV5-1 and J is TRBJ2-3; D is unclear. The TCR originated in a woman under 30 in good health and CMV-seropositive. The CDR3 here is CASSSGRVLSTDTQYF. In DNA form, the CDR3 reads TGCGCCAGCAGCTCAGGCCGAGTCCTTAGCACAGATACGCAGTATTTT.